This TCR beta chain was profiled in a study of blood T cell repertoires in COVID-19. Study context: Donors in the United States, Italy and Spain gave samples during acute or convalescent COVID-19. T cells, B-cell-depleted T cells, or PBMCs provided the cDNA or gDNA that served as material.

V lost 3 bases to trimming and J lost 4 bases; unmatched junction nucleotides: 6. The V gene's germline CDR1 is SGHTS and CDR2 YDEGEE. This CDR3 is built from 14 residues. This clone was observed a handful of times. As originally analysed: Amplification with reference gene primers provided the estimates of nucleated cell counts. Data came from immunoSEQ multiplex PCR; TCRdb stores just in-frame clones and leaves some out. V and J calls and clone size are those listed in that table; D and trimming were worked out from the DNA. The table has approximately 300,000 clones, about four fifths seen once; the top ten hold approximately 1.2%.

V and J are TRBV5-8 and TRBJ1-2, with 7 bases lining up with TRBD1. The sequencing input was peripheral blood. The receptor was derived from a woman aged 45-65 years with acute or convalescent COVID-19. CDR3 sequence (DNA): TGTGCCAGCAGCTACGACAGGGACGGCTATGGCTACACCTTC. The encoded protein is CASSYDRDGYGYTF.